The 19 T cell receptor beta chains below all came from one sample that was sequenced in a study of blood T cell repertoires in COVID-19. Assay used: immunoSEQ multiplex PCR; TCRdb lists only in-frame clones, some missing. The table includes roughly 140,000 clones, around 84% detected once. The sample comprised peripheral blood. The receptors here all came from a human donor in a cohort sampled during active COVID-19.

V gene TRBV3-1 (or the pseudogene TRBV3-2) combines with J gene TRBJ2-7, with D possibly TRBD1 on 6 matching bases. V was cut by 5 bases and J by 4 bases, with 18 bases left in between. Germline V CDR1 and CDR2: LGHDT, YNNKEL (reference sequence). The CDR3 loop spans 15 amino acids. CDR3: CASSSSGRGSYEQYF. Here the CDR3 DNA reads TGTGCCAGCAGCTCGTCAGGCAGGGGTTCGTACGAGCAGTACTTC.

The CDR3 protein is CAKGLAGTDTQYF. DNA for the CDR3: TGTGCCAAGGGACTAGCGGGCACAGATACGCAGTATTTT. The rearrangement uses TRBV30 and TRBJ2-3, with 11 bases fitting TRBD2. This CDR3 is 13 amino acids long. J gave up 1 base and V 8 bases, and 2 bases lay outside the gene matches. CDR1 is GTSNPN and CDR2 is SVGIG in the germline V gene (reference sequence).

This chain uses TRBV20-1 with TRBJ2-1; TRBD2 matches 9 bases. V shed 3 bases, J shed 0 bases, and the junction held 9 bases outside the gene matches. The CDR3 runs to 17 residues. The germline gives CDR1 DFQATT, CDR2 SNEGSKA (reference sequence). The CDR3 DNA sequence: TGCAGTGCTAGTAGCCTAGCGGGAAGAACCTCCTACAATGAGCAGTTCTTC. This translates into CSASSLAGRTSYNEQFF.

The chain recombines TRBV11-2 with TRBJ1-3, with unresolved D. The CDR3 is 14 amino acids. In germline, CDR1 is SGHAT, CDR2 FQNNGV. V was shortened by 2 bases and J by 2 bases, with 7 bases between the two germline ends. Here the CDR3 DNA reads TGTGCCAGCAGCTTAAGGAGCCCTGGAAACACCATATATTTT. Translating gives CASSLRSPGNTIYF.

This chain uses TRBV11-2 with TRBJ2-7; the match to TRBD1 covers 9 bases. After removal of 0 bases from V and 4 bases from J, the junction contained 7 bases not matched to a gene. CDR3 length: 16 residues. CDR1 is SGHAT and CDR2 is FQNNGV in the germline V gene. In DNA form, the CDR3 reads TGTGCCAGCAGCTTAGAACCGACAGGGGGGATTTACGAGCAGTACTTC. It yields the protein CASSLEPTGGIYEQYF.

This chain joins TRBV11-1 and TRBJ1-1, with unresolved D. Germline CDR1 and CDR2: SGHAT and FQDESV (reference sequence). The CDR3 totals 13 residues. Deletions cut 2 bases from V and 5 bases from J, with 9 bases between. The CDR3 region is CASSLKWSTEAFF. As DNA, the CDR3 is TGTGCCAGCAGCTTAAAGTGGAGTACTGAAGCTTTCTTT. Complete variable domain (other parts from reference TRBV11-1 and TRBJ1-1): EAEVAQSPRYKITEKSQAVAFWCDPISGHATLYWYRQILGQGPELLVQFQDESVVDDSQLPKDRFSAERLKGVDSTLKIQPAELGDSAMYLCASSLKWSTEAFFGQGTRLTVV.

This sequence joins TRBV25-1 and TRBJ1-3; 8 bases align to TRBD1. With V trimmed by 2 bases and J by 1 base, 10 bases remained unmatched. CDR3 length: 18 amino acids. The germline V gene has CDR1 MGHDK and CDR2 SYGVNS. This CDR3 is CASSEGLGRGLSGNTIYF. CDR3 nucleotides: TGTGCCAGCAGTGAAGGTCTTGGCAGGGGGCTTTCTGGAAACACCATATATTTT.

CDR3 in amino acids: CASKGRQGASYNEQFF. For the CDR3, the DNA is TGTGCCAGTAAGGGTCGGCAGGGGGCCTCCTACAATGAGCAGTTCTTC. The chain joins TRBV19 to TRBJ2-1; 8 bases line up with TRBD1. The CDR3 is 16 residues long. In germline, CDR1 is LNHDA, CDR2 SQIVND (reference sequence). V shed 7 bases and J 0 bases; nucleotides not matched to a gene: 8.

This clone was observed a single time. The chain has TRBV3-1 (or the pseudogene TRBV3-2) and TRBJ2-7; 8 bases match TRBD2. The germline CDR1 and CDR2 sequences are LGHDT and YNNKEL (reference sequence). With V trimmed by 0 bases and J by 6 bases, 7 bases remained unmatched. The CDR3 has 15 residues. The CDR3 coding sequence is TGTGCCAGCAGCCAAGAGAGCGGGGGAGTATCCGAGCAGTACTTC. Translating gives CASSQESGGVSEQYF.

The V call is TRBV7-2, the J call TRBJ2-7; tentatively, D is TRBD1 (5 bases). Trimming shortened V by 1 base and J by 3 bases, and 10 bases separated the two germline ends. Germline loops: CDR1 SGHTA, CDR2 FQGNSA. This CDR3 region has 14 residues. CDR3 amino acids: CASSLGRQHYEQYF. Written as DNA, the CDR3 is TGTGCCAGCAGCTTAGGCCGACAGCACTACGAGCAGTACTTC.

The gene calls are TRBV27 and TRBJ2-7; tentative D call: TRBD1 (6 bases). The germline gives CDR1 MNHEY, CDR2 SMNVEV (reference sequence). The V end lost 3 bases, the J end lost 0 bases, and 12 bases lay between the germline ends. The CDR3 spans 15 residues. The CDR3: CASSLKGVISYEQYF. For the CDR3, the DNA is TGTGCCAGCAGTTTGAAGGGGGTGATCTCCTACGAGCAGTACTTC.

The chain is built from TRBV6-5 and TRBJ2-5, with 12 bases identical to TRBD2. Looked up from germline, CDR1 is MNHEY and CDR2 is SVGAGI. There are 14 residues in the CDR3. Trimming cost V 6 bases and J 3 bases; bases outside gene matches: 2. This CDR3 is CASSRLAGEETQYF. The CDR3 bases are TGTGCCAGCAGCCGACTAGCGGGAGAAGAGACCCAGTACTTC.

This sequence joins TRBV5-1 and TRBJ2-6; 8 nucleotides align to TRBD1. Per the germline V gene, CDR1 is SGHRS and CDR2 is YFSETQ. CDR3 size: 16 residues. V lost 4 bases, J lost 13 bases, and 16 bases stayed unmatched. CDR3 sequence: CASSPEAGTGGWVLTF. CDR3 in DNA: TGCGCCAGCAGCCCGGAGGCCGGGACAGGCGGGTGGGTCCTGACTTTC.

The gene calls are TRBV7-2 and TRBJ2-2; D might be TRBD1 (5 bases). The CDR3 runs to 15 residues. Per the germline V gene, CDR1 is SGHTA and CDR2 is FQGNSA. V shed 1 base and J shed 4 bases, with 10 bases lying between them. For the CDR3, the DNA is TGTGCCAGCAGCTTAGTCAGGGCACTCACCGGGGAGCTGTTTTTT. Amino acid sequence: CASSLVRALTGELFF.

The chain couples TRBV11-3 to TRBJ2-7; 8 nucleotides align to TRBD1. CDR1 and CDR2 from the germline V gene are SGHNT and YENEEA. Unmatched junction bases numbered 6, after V lost 5 bases and J lost 0 bases. CDR3 size: 15 residues. The CDR3: CASSNGQGISYEQYF. The DNA for the CDR3 is TGTGCCAGCAGCAACGGACAGGGTATCTCCTACGAGCAGTACTTC.

CDR3: CASSSGMGQGNYEQYF. The CDR3 bases are TGTGCCAGCAGCTCCGGTATGGGGCAGGGAAACTACGAGCAGTACTTC. The chain uses TRBV7-6 and TRBJ2-7; D perhaps matches TRBD1 (5 bases). The CDR3 spans 16 residues. Trimming stripped 4 bases from V and 3 bases from J, with 19 bases between. The germline CDR1 and CDR2 sequences are SGHVS and FNYEAQ.

The chain has TRBV6-5 and TRBJ2-7, with 9 bases aligning to TRBD1. CDR3 length equals 13 residues. From germline, CDR1 is MNHEY and CDR2 SVGAGI. Trimming cost V 4 bases and J 4 bases; bases outside gene matches: 2. The DNA for the CDR3 is TGTGCCAGCAGTTCCGGGACAGGGTACGAGCAGTACTTC. Translated: CASSSGTGYEQYF.

Remarks on this clone: The same CDR3 can be traced to other DNA sequences in this sample. This chain connects TRBV27 to TRBJ2-5; D not resolved. This CDR3 region has 14 residues. V was clipped by 3 bases and J by 1 base, with 9 bases between them. CDR1 is MNHEY and CDR2 is SMNVEV in the germline V gene (reference sequence). Written as DNA, the CDR3 is TGTGCCAGCAGTTTGGGTAGCCCCCAAGAGACCCAGTACTTC. Amino acids: CASSLGSPQETQYF.

The chain links TRBV28 to TRBJ1-4, with D maybe TRBD1 (5 bases). The length of the CDR3 is 15 residues. Trimming removed 4 bases at V and 5 bases at J, with 14 bases between. CDR1 and CDR2 from the germline V gene are MDHEN and SYDVKM. This CDR3 is CASSYSGGGNEKLFF. CDR3 in DNA: TGTGCCAGCAGTTACAGTGGGGGGGGAAATGAAAAACTGTTTTTT.